These T cell receptor beta chains were read from a single sample in a study of T cells in Graves' hyperthyroidism and ophthalmopathy. Each CDR3 protein is one row after TCRdb ran MiXCR on the multiplex PCR reads. The sample has about 400,000 distinct CDR3 sequences; around 14% are singletons. The sequenced sample consisted of blood. These receptors all come from a woman between 18 and 29 years old with Graves' hyperthyroidism that later progressed to Graves' ophthalmopathy. The CDR3 runs from the conserved cysteine through the conserved F or W. A D gene is named only where the DNA matches it firmly. Rows give clone size only sometimes, using once, few, many, or a class for an expanded clone.

clone size	V gene	D gene	J gene	CDR3 DNA	CDR3 protein
.	TRBV11-2	.	TRBJ2-6	TGTGCCAGCAGCTCCAGAAGCGTCATGAGCTCTGGGGCCAACGTCCTGACTTTC	CASSSRSVMSSGANVLTF
.	TRBV20-1	TRBD1	TRBJ1-5	TGCAGTGCCAGTACCGGGACAGGGATTTATCAGCCCCAGCATTTT	CSASTGTGIYQPQHF
.	TRBV5-1	TRBD1	TRBJ1-3	TGCGCCAGCAGGCACGGACAGGGGGCCTCTGGAAACACCATATATTTT	CASRHGQGASGNTIYF
many	TRBV28	.	TRBJ1-2	TGTGCCAGCAGTTCCCTAGGGGGCTACACCTTC	CASSSLGGYTF
few	TRBV29-1	.	TRBJ1-2	TGCAGCGTTGAAGATAAGGGGGACTACTATGGCTACACCTTC	CSVEDKGDYYGYTF
.	TRBV19	TRBD2	TRBJ2-7	TGTGCCAGTAGTCCCACAGGGGAGCGACTAGCGGGGGCCGGGTACGAGCAGTACTTC	CASSPTGERLAGAGYEQYF
few	TRBV27	.	TRBJ2-2	TGTGCCAGCAGATCTACCGACTATGTCACCGGGGAGCTGTTTTTT	CASRSTDYVTGELFF
many	TRBV7-8	.	TRBJ2-1	TGTGCCAGCAGCCAACCGAGGGAGGTCGGGAGAGGCTACAATGAGCAGTTCTTC	CASSQPREVGRGYNEQFF
many	TRBV24-1	TRBD1	TRBJ2-2	TGTGCCACCAGTGATCCCGGGACAGGGTACACCGGGGAGCTGTTTTTT	CATSDPGTGYTGELFF
few	TRBV3-1	TRBD2	TRBJ2-1	TGTGCCAGCAGCCAAGAGCCCTGGGAGGGCCGAGGCAATGAGCAGTTCTTC	CASSQEPWEGRGNEQFF
.	TRBV19	.	TRBJ1-1	TGTGCCAGTAGTAAGGCCCCCGGCAGGTTATTTGAAGCTTTCTTT	CASSKAPGRLFEAFF
many	TRBV7-2	.	TRBJ1-5	TGTGCCAGCAGCTTATTGGGCCCGGGAATCCAGCCCCAGCATTTT	CASSLLGPGIQPQHF
many	TRBV12-3/TRBV12-4	.	TRBJ2-2	TGTGCCAGCAGTTCGCTCCGACCCGGGGAGCTGTTTTTT	CASSSLRPGELFF
few	TRBV5-5	.	TRBJ2-5	TGTGCCAGCAGCCCCCCCCAGTACCAAGAGACCCAGTACTTC	CASSPPQYQETQYF
.	TRBV7-6	TRBD2	TRBJ2-1	TGTGCCAGCAGCTTGCTAGCGGGAGTTTCCTACAATGAGCAGTTCTTC	CASSLLAGVSYNEQFF
.	TRBV6-1	.	TRBJ1-5	TGTGCCAGCAGCAGAGGACGGAACAATCAGCCCCAGCATTTT	CASSRGRNNQPQHF
many	TRBV3-1	.	TRBJ2-7	TGTGCCAGCAGCCAAGGGTCCGGCGAGCAGTACTTC	CASSQGSGEQYF
.	TRBV6-2/TRBV6-3	.	TRBJ2-7	TGTGCCAGCAGCCGGACTAACCGGGCCTACGAGCAGTACTTC	CASSRTNRAYEQYF
many	TRBV29-1	TRBD1	TRBJ2-7	TGCAGCGTTGAAGATGGGACTTTAGACAGGGGGGGTCTCTACGAGCAGTACTTC	CSVEDGTLDRGGLYEQYF
.	TRBV6-1	.	TRBJ2-7	TGTGCCAGCAGGCGACGGGACAACGAGCAGTACTTC	CASRRRDNEQYF
.	TRBV7-7	.	TRBJ2-5	TGTGCTAGCAGCCCTGACAGTCAAGAGACCCAGTACTTC	CASSPDSQETQYF
.	TRBV19	.	TRBJ2-7	TGTGCCAGTAGTGCCAGACAGCCTGTAAGCGAGCAGTACTTC	CASSARQPVSEQYF
many	TRBV12-3/TRBV12-4	.	TRBJ2-1	TGTGCCAGCAGCCAGTACAGGGCAACCTACAATGAGCAGTTCTTC	CASSQYRATYNEQFF
.	TRBV18	TRBD2	TRBJ2-5	TGTGCCAGCTCACCACGTAGCGGGAGCCAAGAGACCCAGTACTTC	CASSPRSGSQETQYF
many	TRBV28	.	TRBJ1-1	TGTGCCAGCAGTCCCGGGCCTAGGGGGACTGAAGCTTTCTTT	CASSPGPRGTEAFF
many	TRBV7-9	.	TRBJ2-7	TGTGCCAGCAGCTTCGACACTTACGAGCAGTACTTC	CASSFDTYEQYF
many	TRBV7-2	.	TRBJ2-5	TGTGCCAGCAGCCGAACAGTCCAGGGGACCCAGTACTTC	CASSRTVQGTQYF
many	TRBV7-2	.	TRBJ1-5	TGTGCCAGCAGCTTAAAGGGAGGGAATCAGCCCCAGCATTTT	CASSLKGGNQPQHF
many	TRBV9	TRBD1	TRBJ1-1	TGTGCCAGCAGCATGGACAGGACCGGGGCTGAAGCTTTCTTT	CASSMDRTGAEAFF
.	TRBV28	.	TRBJ1-6	TGTGCCAGCAGTTTTGTACAGGGAGGTACACCCCTCCACTTT	CASSFVQGGTPLHF
many	TRBV30	TRBD2	TRBJ2-1	TGTGCCTGGAGTCCCCTGAGGCTAGCGGGAGGTAATGAGCAGTTCTTC	CAWSPLRLAGGNEQFF
.	TRBV10-1	.	TRBJ2-3	TGCGCCAGCAGTGATGGGGCGGACACAGATACGCAGTATTTT	CASSDGADTDTQYF
many	TRBV20-1	TRBD2	TRBJ2-3	TGCAGTGCTAGGCCCAGGGAGGGAGGCACAGATACGCAGTATTTT	CSARPREGGTDTQYF
.	TRBV19	.	TRBJ2-1	TGTGCCAGTAGTACTATTGAGGGGAGCTCCTACAATGAGCAGTTCTTC	CASSTIEGSSYNEQFF
.	TRBV7-9	.	TRBJ2-4	TGTGCCAGCAGCCTGGCGGCGGGTCGGAGGGGCATTCAGTACTTC	CASSLAAGRRGIQYF
.	TRBV6-1	.	TRBJ2-7	TGTGCCAGCAGTGAAATTGGAGACGAGCAGTACTTC	CASSEIGDEQYF
few	TRBV6-1	.	TRBJ2-3	TGTGCCAGCAGTTATGCTCCATGGAGTACGCAGTATTTT	CASSYAPWSTQYF
many	TRBV29-1	.	TRBJ1-1	TGCAGCGTTGAAGATTGGCTTCAGGCGAACACTGAAGCTTTCTTT	CSVEDWLQANTEAFF
few	TRBV18	.	TRBJ1-2	TGTGCCAGCTCATCTAACTCAGGGCTGGGGGGCTATGGCTACACCTTC	CASSSNSGLGGYGYTF
.	TRBV20-1	.	TRBJ2-7	TGCAGTGCTTACGGGACTGACGACTATGAGCAGTACTTC	CSAYGTDDYEQYF
few	TRBV20-1	.	TRBJ2-7	TGCAGTGCTCAGACTTACAGCTCCTACGAGCAGTACTTC	CSAQTYSSYEQYF
.	TRBV19	.	TRBJ2-6	TGTGCCAGTAGCCGAGTGGGGGCGGATGGGGCCAACGTCCTGACTTTC	CASSRVGADGANVLTF
.	TRBV15	TRBD2	TRBJ2-1	TGTGCCACCAGCAGGGAGCGGGAGCCTTACAATGAGCAGTTCTTC	CATSREREPYNEQFF
many	TRBV11-2	TRBD2	TRBJ2-5	TGTGCCAGCAGCACGGGACTAGCGGGATGGGAGACCCAGTACTTC	CASSTGLAGWETQYF
many	TRBV20-1	TRBD2	TRBJ2-1	TGCAGGGTAAAGCCGGGACTAGGGTTCCGGAGCGATGAGCAGTTCTTC	CRVKPGLGFRSDEQFF
many	TRBV30	TRBD1	TRBJ1-1	TGTGCCTGGGACAGGGTCACTGAAGCTTTCTTT	CAWDRVTEAFF
.	TRBV20-1	TRBD2	TRBJ2-5	TGCAGTGCTAGAGAGGGACTAGCGGGAGGAAGGGAGACCCAGTACTTC	CSAREGLAGGRETQYF
many	TRBV6-1	.	TRBJ1-3	TGTGCCAGCTCTGGAAACACCATATATTTT	CASSGNTIYF
many	TRBV7-2	.	TRBJ2-3	TGTGCCAGCAGCCCCGGTGAAAGACAGACGCAGTATTTT	CASSPGERQTQYF
.	TRBV19	.	TRBJ1-2	TGTGCCAGTAGTACACAGGGTTTTGGCTATGGCTACACCTTC	CASSTQGFGYGYTF
.	TRBV11-2	.	TRBJ2-7	TGTGCCAGCAGCTTAGTCAGTAACTACGAGCAGTACTTC	CASSLVSNYEQYF